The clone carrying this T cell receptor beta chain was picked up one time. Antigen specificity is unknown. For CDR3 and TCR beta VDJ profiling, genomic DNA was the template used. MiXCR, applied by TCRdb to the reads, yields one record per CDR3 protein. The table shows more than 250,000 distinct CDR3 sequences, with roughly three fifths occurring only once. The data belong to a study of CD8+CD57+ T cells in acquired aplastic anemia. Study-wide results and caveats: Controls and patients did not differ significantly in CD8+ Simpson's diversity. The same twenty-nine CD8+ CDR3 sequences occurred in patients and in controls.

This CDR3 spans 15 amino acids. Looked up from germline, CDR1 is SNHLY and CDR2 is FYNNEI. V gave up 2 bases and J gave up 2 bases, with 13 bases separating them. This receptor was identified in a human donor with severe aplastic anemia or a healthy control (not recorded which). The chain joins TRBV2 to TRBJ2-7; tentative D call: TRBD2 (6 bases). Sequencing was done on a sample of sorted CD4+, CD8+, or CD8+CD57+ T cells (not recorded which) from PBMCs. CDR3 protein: CASSEMEGTTYEQYF. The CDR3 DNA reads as TGTGCCAGCAGTGAAATGGAGGGGACCACCTACGAGCAGTACTTC. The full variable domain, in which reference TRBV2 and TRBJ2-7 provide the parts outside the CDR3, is EPEVTQTPSHQVTQMGQEVILRCVPISNHLYFYWYRQILGQKVEFLVSFYNNEISEKSEIFDDQFSVERPDGSNFTLKIRSTKLEDSAMYFCASSEMEGTTYEQYFGPGTRLTVT.